These 20 T cell receptor beta chains were all obtained from the same sample, sequenced in a study of blood T cell repertoires in COVID-19. Profiled with immunoSEQ multiplex PCR; TCRdb holds only in-frame clones, not every one. Here the sample spans 200,000 to 300,000 clones, 70% to 90% being singletons. Sequencing used PBMCs or T cells enriched from blood (not recorded which). Every receptor here comes from a woman aged 50 to 65 with acute COVID-19.

This rearrangement joins TRBV30 to TRBJ1-2; possibly TRBD1 for D (5 bases). The CDR3 loop spans 15 amino acids. V lost 3 bases and J lost 0, with 14 bases in between. CDR1 and CDR2 (germline): GTSNPN, SVGIG (reference sequence). The DNA for the CDR3 is TGTGCCTGGAGCAGGGAGGGGCTCGCTAACTATGGCTACACCTTC. Encoded protein: CAWSREGLANYGYTF.

The chain couples TRBV13 to TRBJ2-1; the match to TRBD2 covers 10 bases. Germline V gives CDR1 PRHDT, CDR2 FYEKMQ (reference sequence). CDR3 length: 16 amino acids. The junction had 4 bases not matched to a gene; V was cut back by 2 bases and J by 3 bases. DNA for the CDR3: TGTGCCAGCAGCTTAAGCGGGGGGGCCAACTACAATGAGCAGTTCTTC. This gives the protein CASSLSGGANYNEQFF.

This chain joins TRBV30 and TRBJ2-3; TRBD1 is a possible D gene (6 bases). CDR1 GTSNPN and CDR2 SVGIG come from the germline V gene (reference sequence). V was trimmed by 3 bases and J by 5 bases, leaving 15 bases between them. The CDR3 loop spans 14 amino acids. CDR3 region: CAWRKPGAGDTQYF. The CDR3, as DNA: TGTGCCTGGAGGAAACCAGGGGCTGGAGATACGCAGTATTTT.

This chain connects TRBV15 to TRBJ2-1; 8 bases are shared with TRBD1. V trimming: 0 bases; J trimming: 6 bases; junction bases outside the gene matches: 7. The CDR3 consists of 16 residues. Germline V lookup: CDR1 LNHNV, CDR2 YYDKDF (reference sequence). DNA for the CDR3: TGTGCCACCAGCAGAGATTACGGGACAGGTCGCAATGAGCAGTTCTTC. Translating it yields CATSRDYGTGRNEQFF. The variable domain in full, completed from reference TRBV15 and TRBJ2-1, reads DAMVIQNPRYQVTQFGKPVTLSCSQTLNHNVMYWYQQKSSQAPKLLFHYYDKDFNNEADTPDNFQSRRPNTSFCFLDIRSPGLGDTAMYLCATSRDYGTGRNEQFFGPGTRLTVL.

The chain couples TRBV3-1 (or the pseudogene TRBV3-2) to TRBJ1-1, with D maybe TRBD1 (5 bases). Germline assignment: CDR1 LGHDT and CDR2 YNNKEL (reference sequence). The CDR3 length is 11 residues. Trimming stripped 8 bases from V and 7 bases from J, with 11 bases between. CDR3 amino acids: CASQTGGEAFF. The CDR3 DNA sequence: TGTGCCAGCCAGACGGGGGGTGAAGCTTTCTTT.

V usage is TRBV4-1 and J usage is TRBJ2-7, with D possibly TRBD2 on 6 matching bases. CDR3 size: 15 residues. CDR1 is MGHRA and CDR2 is YSYEKL in the germline V gene. V was pared by 4 bases and J by 0 bases, with 13 bases between. The CDR3: CASSRSGGRSYEQYF. In DNA, the CDR3 is TGCGCCAGCAGCCGATCCGGGGGACGCTCCTACGAGCAGTACTTC.

The rearrangement joins TRBV29-1 to TRBJ1-2; TRBD1 matches at 9 bases. V lost 6 bases, J lost 2 bases, and 4 bases stayed unmatched. The CDR3 sequence is 13 residues long. Germline CDR1 is SQVTM and CDR2 is ANQGSEA. For the CDR3, the DNA is TGCAGCGTCAATACAGGGGGCAACTATGGCTACACCTTC. This sequence encodes CSVNTGGNYGYTF.

The chain joins TRBV10-1 to TRBJ1-1; D may be TRBD1 (5 bases). CDR1 is WNHNN and CDR2 is SYGVQD in the germline V gene (reference sequence). The CDR3 contains 15 residues. The ends were cut back, 6 bases at V and 1 base at J, with 15 bases in the middle. The CDR3 loop reads CASSGSEGKNTEAFF. For the CDR3, the DNA is TGCGCCAGCAGCGGTTCGGAGGGGAAGAACACTGAAGCTTTCTTT.

The chain combines TRBV7-2 with TRBJ1-1; D gene ambiguous. With 5 bases removed from V and 1 base from J, the gap between germline ends came to 11 bases. Germline V gene data show CDR1 as SGHTA and CDR2 as FQGNSA. The CDR3 contains 14 residues. CDR3: CASSGRFANTEAFF. DNA of the CDR3: TGTGCCAGCAGCGGGCGTTTTGCGAACACTGAAGCTTTCTTT.

The rearrangement joins TRBV10-1 to TRBJ2-1; 9 bases fit TRBD1. The CDR3 is 15 residues long. V shed 3 bases and J 4 bases; nucleotides not matched to a gene: 4. Germline CDR1 reads WNHNN; CDR2 reads SYGVQD (reference sequence). The CDR3 sequence: CASSEGTGSYNEQFF. The DNA for the CDR3 is TGCGCCAGCAGTGAAGGGACAGGGAGTTACAATGAGCAGTTCTTC.

V is TRBV18 and J is TRBJ1-1, with D uncertain. CDR1 KGHSH and CDR2 LQKENI come from the germline V gene. Trimming shortened V by 3 bases and J by 1 base, and 9 bases separated the two germline ends. This CDR3 contains 14 residues. The CDR3 nucleotides read TGTGCCAGCTCACCCGTGGGCAGGAACACTGAAGCTTTCTTT. It specifies CASSPVGRNTEAFF.

The chain combines TRBV27 with TRBJ1-5; TRBD1 matches 9 bases. CDR1 and CDR2 from the germline V gene are MNHEY and SMNVEV (reference sequence). There are 18 residues in the CDR3. J lost 0 bases, V lost 4 bases, and 10 bases had no gene match. The CDR3 sequence: CASSSGQGGAYSNQPQHF. CDR3 bases: TGTGCCAGCAGTTCGGGACAGGGCGGCGCATATAGCAATCAGCCCCAGCATTTT.

This clone was seen only once. A read error may produce the germline difference seen at one junction end. This rearrangement joins TRBV3-1 (or the pseudogene TRBV3-2) to TRBJ1-5, with 9 bases lining up with TRBD1. CDR1 is LGHDT and CDR2 is YNNKEL in the germline V gene (reference sequence). There are 15 residues in the CDR3. CDR3: CASSQDRGEGQPQHF. The CDR3 DNA reads TGTGCCAGCAGTCAAGACAGGGGGGAAGGACAGCCCCAGCATTTT.

The chain is built from TRBV5-1 and TRBJ2-5, with 7 nucleotides matching TRBD2. The CDR3 runs to 14 residues. Germline CDR1 SGHRS, CDR2 YFSETQ. J lost 4 bases, V lost 4 bases, and 7 bases had no gene match. CDR3 loop: CASSRGGGVETQYF. The CDR3 DNA sequence: TGCGCCAGCAGCCGCGGCGGGGGAGTAGAGACCCAGTACTTC.

V and J are TRBV11-2 and TRBJ1-3; D unclear. Germline V CDR1 and CDR2: SGHAT, FQNNGV. The CDR3 is 13 amino acids. Trimming took 5 bases from V and 4 from J, leaving 9 bases between them. CDR3 residues: CASSPNPGNTIYF. The CDR3 bases are TGTGCCAGCAGCCCCAATCCCGGAAACACCATATATTTT.

This chain links TRBV6-5 with TRBJ1-1; D unclear. Germline V gives CDR1 MNHEY, CDR2 SVGAGI. The CDR3 is 11 residues long. V dropped 3 bases and J dropped 6 bases, with 5 bases sitting between them. The CDR3 DNA is TGTGCCAGCAGTTATAGATCTGAAGCTTTCTTT. This encodes CASSYRSEAFF.

J is TRBJ1-5 and V is TRBV4-1; D is perhaps TRBD1 (6 bases). This CDR3 has 15 amino acids. V was pared by 0 bases and J by 3 bases, with 9 bases between. Germline CDR1 and CDR2: MGHRA and YSYEKL. As DNA, the CDR3 is TGCGCCAGCAGCCAAGAGGACAGAGACAATCAGCCCCAGCATTTT. This translates into CASSQEDRDNQPQHF.

V usage is TRBV30 and J usage is TRBJ1-2, with TRBD1 matching 7 bases. CDR1 is GTSNPN and CDR2 is SVGIG in the germline V gene (reference sequence). The CDR3 has 13 residues. V shed 7 bases, J shed 6 bases, and the junction held 11 bases outside the gene matches. The CDR3 region has the DNA TGTGCCTCAAACTCCGGGACAGTTAATGGCTACACCTTC. It is translated as CASNSGTVNGYTF.

The genes are TRBV4-3 and TRBJ1-5, with D possibly being TRBD1 (5 bases). Per the germline V gene, CDR1 is LGHNA and CDR2 is YSLEER. The CDR3 has 15 residues. The V and J ends lost 0 bases and 3 bases respectively, with 9 bases between them. The CDR3 bases are TGCGCCAGCAGCCAAGAGGGACTGGCCAATCAGCCCCAGCATTTT. Its protein product is CASSQEGLANQPQHF.

The chain links TRBV7-2 to TRBJ1-2; D unresolved. The CDR3 contains 16 residues. V lost 5 bases and J lost 0, with 16 bases in between. The germline CDR1 and CDR2 sequences are SGHTA and FQGNSA. CDR3 amino acids: CASSLLWEITNYGYTF. CDR3 nucleotide sequence: TGTGCCAGCAGCCTGCTCTGGGAGATCACTAACTATGGCTACACCTTC.